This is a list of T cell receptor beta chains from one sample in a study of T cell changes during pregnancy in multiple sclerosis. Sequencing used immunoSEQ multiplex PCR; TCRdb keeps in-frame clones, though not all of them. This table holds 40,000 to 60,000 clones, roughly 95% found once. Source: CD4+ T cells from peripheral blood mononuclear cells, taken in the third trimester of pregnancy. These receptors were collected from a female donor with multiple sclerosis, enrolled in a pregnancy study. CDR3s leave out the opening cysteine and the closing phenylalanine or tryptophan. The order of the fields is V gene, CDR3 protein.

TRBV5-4	ASSLGYRVFSGYT
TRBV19	ASSIQGSNQPQH
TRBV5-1	ASSQSPTGLGTEAF
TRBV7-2	ASSLATAQETQY
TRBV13	ASSFRWDRPYEQY
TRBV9	ASRSVAGNEQF
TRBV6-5	ASSSLGLKDQPQH
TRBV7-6	ASSLSPPGLSGNTIY
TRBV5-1	ASSPLTGGAETEQY
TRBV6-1	ASSEILEKDGYT
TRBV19	ASGQRGDSKNIQY
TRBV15	ATSRGGQGHRPNQPQH
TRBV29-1	SVLAGGETQY
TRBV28	ASSFVRQNQPQH
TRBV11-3	ASSLERRVSGATYEQY
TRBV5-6	ASSLEAGTGELF
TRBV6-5	ASTEQGAYQPQH
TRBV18	VSARDSSYEQY
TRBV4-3	ASSLTGGGTDTQY
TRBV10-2	ASSRGRSQETQY
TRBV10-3	AIGSPKETQY
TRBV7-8	ASSRGESGNTIY
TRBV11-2	ASSLVQGTDYGYT
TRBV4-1	ASSQDYRGPYGEKLF
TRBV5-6	ASSDILAGGGTDTQY
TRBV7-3	ASSLKGATEAF
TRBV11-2	ASSFRTGSYNEQF
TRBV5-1	ASSNSTGGNQPQH
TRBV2	ASSEAFGEGWSNEKLF
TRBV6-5	ASSQGTSGVREQY
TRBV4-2	ASSRPSRGDEQY
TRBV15	ATSRGLAGETGLVRCEQY
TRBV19	ASCQGGSNQPQH
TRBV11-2	ASSPGQGFEKLF
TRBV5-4	ASSGRGAETGELF
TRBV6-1	ATLYKDYYEQY
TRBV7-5	ARRYPRRGFGYSNQPQH
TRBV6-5	ASSSARGFNYGYT
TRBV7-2	ASSKPNQGAGTEAF
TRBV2	ASHGSLNEKLF
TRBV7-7	ASSFSSVQETQY
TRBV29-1	SVGTGANQPQH
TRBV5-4	ASSVRGSTDTQY
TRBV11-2	ASSLGRGTAKNIQY
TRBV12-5	ASGFYRTSGNQPQH
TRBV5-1	ASSVASGTGQNEQY
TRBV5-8	ASSLTQGNTGELF
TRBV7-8	ASSRLGLAGGTANTGELF
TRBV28	ASRSGTGAYEQY
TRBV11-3	ASRSTDNSPLH
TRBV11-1	ASRQGPLYEQY